The text below deals with one T cell receptor beta chain. The CDR3 consists of 15 residues. V lost 3 bases to trimming and J lost 2 bases; unmatched junction nucleotides: 5. The germline V gene encodes CDR1 SNHLY and CDR2 FYNNEI. This sample is part of a study of cytomegalovirus exposure and HLA in healthy donors. A multiplex PCR was run with 60 Vbeta primers and 13 Jbeta primers. Sequenced by immunoSEQ multiplex PCR; TCRdb stores in-frame clones only, minus some. Counted here are 150,000 to 200,000 clones, 78% occurring once; the ten biggest clones make up around 5.9%. Input material: PBMCs. J is TRBJ2-5 and V is TRBV2, with TRBD1 identical over 8 bases. This clonotype was sampled from a woman aged 30 to 39 in good health and CMV-seropositive. CDR3 region: CASSDRQGKQETQYF. CDR3 bases: TGTGCCAGCAGTGACAGACAGGGGAAACAAGAGACCCAGTACTTC. Combining the CDR3 with reference TRBV2 and TRBJ2-5 gives the whole variable domain EPEVTQTPSHQVTQMGQEVILRCVPISNHLYFYWYRQILGQKVEFLVSFYNNEISEKSEIFDDQFSVERPDGSNFTLKIRSTKLEDSAMYFCASSDRQGKQETQYFGPGTRLLVL.